This TCR beta chain derives from a study of blood T cell repertoires in COVID-19 (dated by TCRdb to 2018 to 2021). For the wider study: Samples from collaborators originated in the United States, Italy and Spain and spanned both the acute and convalescent phases of COVID-19. The prospective study material was composed of cDNA or gDNA derived from T cells, B-cell-depleted T cells, or PBMCs. Where HLA class I and class II types were available, the types were taken from metadata supplied by the sample provider, not from assay-based typing. The repertoires were made available in a free public database intended to serve as a resource for research on the immune response to SARS-CoV-2. Sample metadata almost always included a de-identified subject ID, COVID-19 status, age in years and sex. Samples came from the ongoing ImmuneRACE study (first 160 participants) plus 1,254 subjects from 6 global collaborators. Subjects who had been exposed to COVID-19, were actively infected with it, or had recovered from it provided the deeply sampled blood TCRbeta repertoires that made up the dataset. Broader findings and caveats from the paper: The amount of clinical and demographic metadata varied by source and participant and was provided uncurated.

To note about this clone: Its cognate antigen has yet to be identified. Base qualities are not recorded, but no much larger clone differs from it by a single base.

TCRbeta CDR3 regions were amplified from genomic DNA by means of the immunoSEQ Assay, a bias-controlled multiplex PCR. From the authors' description of their analysis: Nucleated cell counts per sample were estimated from amplification of reference gene primers within the assay. To quantify the absolute abundance of each unique TCRbeta CDR3 rearrangement, sequence reads were collapsed and filtered. For each sample, productive Simpson clonality was calculated by taking the square root of Simpson's diversity index across productive rearrangements. TCRdb provides this immuneACCESS table in a form limited to in-frame rearrangements. Some clones are lacking; in checked studies, under half of them reflect an unresolved V gene, and why the rest are absent is not known. The DNA was the basis for D and trimming; V, J and clone size are from that table. This sample is represented by 400,000 or so clones; around 90% of them were singletons. 0.8% to 1% of the sample is in the top ten clones.

At one collaborating source in Seattle, patients were enrolled during active infection and were followed longitudinally through the course of disease. The collaborating institutions used their own protocols to collect whole blood in K2EDTA tubes. Collaborator samples were shipped for TCRbeta analysis as frozen whole blood, isolated PBMCs, or DNA extracted from either sample type. Taken from the germline V gene, the CDR1 and CDR2 loops are SGHAT and FQNNGV. Reading from cysteine to phenylalanine, the CDR3 counts 17 amino acids. Only the CDR3 region is kept as DNA, spanning 51 bases read in frame from base 1. Cut back by 0 bases and 1 base, the V and J ends lie 15 bases apart.

Sequenced sample: peripheral blood. Rearrangement joined TRBV11-2 to TRBJ2-5; TRBD2 is a possible D gene, resting on 5 matching bases. This clonotype was obtained from a man between 18 and 35 years old with COVID-19, enrolled during active disease. The CDR3 region reads CASSLEVPLRVQETQYF. The DNA sequence is TGTGCCAGCAGCTTAGAGGTTCCCTTGAGGGTCCAAGAGACCCAGTACTTC.